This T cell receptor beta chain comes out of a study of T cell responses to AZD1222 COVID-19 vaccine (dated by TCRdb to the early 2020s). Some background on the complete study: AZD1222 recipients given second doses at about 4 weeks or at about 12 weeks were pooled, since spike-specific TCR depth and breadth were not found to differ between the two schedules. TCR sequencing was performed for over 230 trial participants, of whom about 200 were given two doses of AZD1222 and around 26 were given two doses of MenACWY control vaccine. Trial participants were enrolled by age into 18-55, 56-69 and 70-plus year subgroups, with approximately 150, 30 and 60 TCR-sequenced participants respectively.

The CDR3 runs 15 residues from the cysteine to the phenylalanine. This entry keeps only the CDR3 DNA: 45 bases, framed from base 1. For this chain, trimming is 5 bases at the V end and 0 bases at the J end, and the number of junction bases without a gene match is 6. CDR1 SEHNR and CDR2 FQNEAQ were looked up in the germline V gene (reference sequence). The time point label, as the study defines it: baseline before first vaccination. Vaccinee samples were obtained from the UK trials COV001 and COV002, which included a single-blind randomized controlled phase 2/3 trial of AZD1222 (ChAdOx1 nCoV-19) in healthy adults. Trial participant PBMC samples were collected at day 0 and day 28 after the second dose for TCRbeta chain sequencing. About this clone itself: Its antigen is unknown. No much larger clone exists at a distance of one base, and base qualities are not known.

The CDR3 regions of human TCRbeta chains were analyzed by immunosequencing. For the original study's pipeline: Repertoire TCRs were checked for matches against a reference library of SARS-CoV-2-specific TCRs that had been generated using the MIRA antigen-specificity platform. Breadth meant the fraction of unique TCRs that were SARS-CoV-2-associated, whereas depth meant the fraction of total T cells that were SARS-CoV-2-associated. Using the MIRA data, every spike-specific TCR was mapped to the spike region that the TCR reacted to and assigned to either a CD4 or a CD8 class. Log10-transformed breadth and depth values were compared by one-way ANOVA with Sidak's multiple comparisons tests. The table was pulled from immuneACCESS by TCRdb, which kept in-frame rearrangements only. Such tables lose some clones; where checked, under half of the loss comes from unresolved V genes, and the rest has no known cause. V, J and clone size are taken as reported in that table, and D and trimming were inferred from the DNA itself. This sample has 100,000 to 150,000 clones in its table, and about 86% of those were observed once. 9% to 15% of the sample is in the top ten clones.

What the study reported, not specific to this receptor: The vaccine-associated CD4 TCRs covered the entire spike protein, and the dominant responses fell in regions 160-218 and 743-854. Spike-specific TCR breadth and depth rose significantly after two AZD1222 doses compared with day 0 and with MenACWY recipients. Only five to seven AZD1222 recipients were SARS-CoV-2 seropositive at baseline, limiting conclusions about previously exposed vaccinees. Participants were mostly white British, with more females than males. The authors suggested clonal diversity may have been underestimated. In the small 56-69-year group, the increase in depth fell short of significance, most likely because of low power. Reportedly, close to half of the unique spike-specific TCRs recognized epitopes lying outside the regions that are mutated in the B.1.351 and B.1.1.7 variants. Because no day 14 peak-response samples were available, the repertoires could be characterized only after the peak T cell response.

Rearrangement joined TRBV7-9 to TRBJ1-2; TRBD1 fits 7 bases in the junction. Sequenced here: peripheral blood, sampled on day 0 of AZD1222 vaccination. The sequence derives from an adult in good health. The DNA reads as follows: TGTGCCAGCAGCCCCACCGGGACAGCTAACTATGGCTACACCTTC. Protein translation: CASSPTGTANYGYTF.